This TCR beta chain was recorded in a study of cytomegalovirus exposure and HLA in healthy donors. Libraries were prepared by immunoSEQ multiplex PCR; TCRdb keeps only in-frame clonotypes and omits some of them. The data hold under 65,000 clones, with over 85% observed a single time. Study-level results: Cytomegalovirus status, reportedly, was diagnosed with high specificity and sensitivity by the classifier. The TCR clusters that emerged in the first cohort tended, a later analysis found, to co-occur in the 120 or so validation repertoires. The study found most TCR sequences rare, yet found some public TCRs in many donors. The study designated 160 or so TCR beta chains cytomegalovirus-associated.

Comments on this clone: What it binds is not known.

The CDR3 totals 15 residues. Germline lookup yields CDR1 MDHEN and CDR2 SYDVKM. V lost 4 bases, J lost 4 bases, and 16 bases lay in between. Sequenced sample: PBMCs. The rearrangement uses TRBV28 and TRBJ1-2, with D possibly matching TRBD1 (5 bases). This receptor was identified in a woman aged 18-29 years in good health and CMV-seropositive. CDR3 region: CASSSPGGGTYGYTF. Written as DNA, the CDR3 is TGTGCCAGCAGTTCCCCCGGGGGGGGGACCTATGGCTACACCTTC.